The rows below give T cell receptor beta chains drawn from one sample of a study of blood T cell repertoires in COVID-19. Generated by immunoSEQ multiplex PCR, the TCRdb table keeps only in-frame clones and is missing some. Of 230,000 or so clones detected, 88% appear once; the ten largest clones hold approximately 2.5%. Sample: PBMCs or T cells enriched from blood (not recorded which). These TCRs come from a woman aged 40 to 55 with acute COVID-19. CDR3s include the opening cysteine and the closing phenylalanine or tryptophan. A D gene is named only where the DNA matches it firmly. Part of the rows lack a size; the others show once, few, many or a class for expanded clones.

>few|-|TRBV4-1|TRBJ2-2|15
TGCGCCAGCAGCCAAGAGGACGGGGGCACCGGGGAGCTGTTTTTT
CASSQEDGGTGELFF
>-|-|TRBV10-3|TRBJ1-1|14
TGTGCCATCCGGCCCACAGAATATGACACTGAAGCTTTCTTT
CAIRPTEYDTEAFF
>-|TRBD2|TRBV9|TRBJ2-7|14
TGTGCCAGCAGCCCCGCCGGGGGGATTTACGAGCAGTACTTC
CASSPAGGIYEQYF
>-|TRBD2|TRBV19|TRBJ2-1|14
TGTGCCAGTATTATGTCGGGAGGGAACAATGAGCAGTTCTTC
CASIMSGGNNEQFF
>-|TRBD1|TRBV3-1/TRBV3-2|TRBJ2-1|18
TGTGCCAGCAGCCAAGAGGGACAGGCGGGAAGCTTCAACAATGAACAGTTCTTC
CASSQEGQAGSFNNEQFF
>few|-|TRBV15|TRBJ2-3|13
TGTGCCTCATGGAGCCCTAGCACAGATACGCAGTATTTT
CASWSPSTDTQYF
>-|-|TRBV7-9|TRBJ2-5|14
TGTGCCAGCAGCTTAGCCCGAGCCCAAGAGACCCAGTACTTC
CASSLARAQETQYF
>once|TRBD2|TRBV6-5|TRBJ2-3|15
TGTGCCAGCAGTTATTTCGGAGCGGGGGCAGATACGCAGTATTTT
CASSYFGAGADTQYF
>few|-|TRBV7-9|TRBJ1-2|15
TGTGCCAGCAGCTTTTTCGCGGGGGGAGGAGATGGCTACACCTTC
CASSFFAGGGDGYTF
>-|-|TRBV3-1/TRBV3-2|TRBJ1-3|17
TGTGCCAGCAGCCAGGTGGGGGGGGCGATCTCTGGAAACACCATATATTTT
CASSQVGGAISGNTIYF
>-|-|TRBV29-1|TRBJ1-2|11
TGCAGCGTTGGGGAGGGTTGGGGCTACACCTTC
CSVGEGWGYTF
>once|TRBD1|TRBV6-5|TRBJ1-2|14
TGTGCCAGCAGTTACTCGCCAGGGGGGTATGGCTACACCTTC
CASSYSPGGYGYTF
>-|-|TRBV27|TRBJ1-4|13
TGTGCCAGCAGTTACAGGGTCGACGAAAAACTGTTTTTT
CASSYRVDEKLFF
>few|TRBD1|TRBV4-1|TRBJ2-7|18
TGCGCCAGCAGCCTCATCTTGATGACAGGGTGGGACTCCTACGAGCAGTACTTC
CASSLILMTGWDSYEQYF
>-|-|TRBV5-1|TRBJ1-3|15
TGCGCCAGCAGCTTCGGACTGACCTCTGGAAACACCATATATTTT
CASSFGLTSGNTIYF
>-|TRBD2|TRBV5-4|TRBJ2-3|17
TGTGCCAGCAGCCCTACAACGACTAGCGGAAGCACAGATACGCAGTATTTT
CASSPTTTSGSTDTQYF
>-|TRBD2|TRBV3-1/TRBV3-2|TRBJ2-3|18
TGTGCCAGCAGCCAAGAGACTAGCGGGGGCTTGGGGGGAGATACGCAGTATTTT
CASSQETSGGLGGDTQYF
>few|-|TRBV11-3|TRBJ2-3|14
TGTGCCAGCAGCTGGGGAGCACTCACAGATACGCAGTATTTT
CASSWGALTDTQYF
>-|-|TRBV5-5|TRBJ1-5|14
TGTGCCAGCAGCTTAAGGCAGGGCAATCAGCCCCAGCATTTT
CASSLRQGNQPQHF
>-|TRBD1|TRBV7-9|TRBJ1-1|16
TGTGCCAGCGTACTAACGGGACAGGGGGCGCCCACTGAAGCTTTCTTT
CASVLTGQGAPTEAFF
>-|TRBD1|TRBV7-9|TRBJ1-6|16
TGTGCCAGCAGCTTTAGGACAGGGGCTTATAATTCACCCCTCCACTTT
CASSFRTGAYNSPLHF
>-|-|TRBV5-8|TRBJ1-1|16
TGTGCCAGCCCCGGGAGGATTAGAAGAATGAACACTGAAGCTTTCTTT
CASPGRIRRMNTEAFF
>-|-|TRBV11-3|TRBJ2-2|14
TGTGCCAGCAGGGGGGCCTTTGGCGCCGGGGAGCTGTTTTTT
CASRGAFGAGELFF
>once|-|TRBV3-1/TRBV3-2|TRBJ2-2|16
TGTGCCAGCAGCCAAGATACGGTGAGGAACACCGGGGAGCTGTTTTTT
CASSQDTVRNTGELFF
>-|TRBD2|TRBV6-2/TRBV6-3|TRBJ2-1|17
TGTGCCAGCAGTTCCGAGACTAGCGGGAGATTTTTCGATGAGCAGTTCTTC
CASSSETSGRFFDEQFF
>-|TRBD1|TRBV7-9|TRBJ1-5|16
TGTGCCAGCAGCTTATCTGCACAGGGGGGGGCTCAGCCCCAGCATTTT
CASSLSAQGGAQPQHF
>-|TRBD2|TRBV29-1|TRBJ2-3|13
TGCAGCGGTAGCGGGGGGGCCACAGATACGCAGTATTTT
CSGSGGATDTQYF
>-|TRBD1|TRBV18|TRBJ1-2|19
TGTGCCAGCTCACCTCGGGACAGGGCGGGGTCCGGCAGAAACTATGGCTACACCTTC
CASSPRDRAGSGRNYGYTF
>-|TRBD1|TRBV7-9|TRBJ1-2|15
TGTGCCAGCAGCTTAGACAGGGGGCGAAACTATGGCTACACCTTC
CASSLDRGRNYGYTF
>-|TRBD1|TRBV10-3|TRBJ2-1|14
TGTGCCATGGCGGACAGGGATGGGGACAATGAGCAGTTCTTC
CAMADRDGDNEQFF
>-|-|TRBV21-1|TRBJ1-2|13
TGTGCCAGTCAGACACCGGCTAACTATGGCTACACCTTC
CASQTPANYGYTF
>-|TRBD2|TRBV4-3|TRBJ2-5|16
TGCGCCAGCAGCCAAGGGACTAGCGGGGGGCAAGAGACCCAGTACTTC
CASSQGTSGGQETQYF
>-|TRBD1|TRBV5-4|TRBJ1-6|15
TGTGCCAGCAGCTCGTCCGGGACAGGGAATTCACCCCTCCACTTT
CASSSSGTGNSPLHF
>-|-|TRBV18|TRBJ1-1|14
TGTGCCAGCTCACCGTCACAGCTGAACACTGAAGCTTTCTTT
CASSPSQLNTEAFF
>-|TRBD2|TRBV5-6|TRBJ2-3|16
TGTGCCAGCAGCTCTGGACTAGCGGGGCGCACAGATACGCAGTATTTT
CASSSGLAGRTDTQYF
>few|TRBD2|TRBV18|TRBJ2-5|16
TGTGCCAGCTCACCTTCGGAAGCGGGGGGTTCAGAGACCCAGTACTTC
CASSPSEAGGSETQYF
>-|TRBD2|TRBV2|TRBJ2-3|16
TGTGCCAGCAGTGAACTAGCGGGTATTAGCACAGATACGCAGTATTTT
CASSELAGISTDTQYF
>-|TRBD1|TRBV7-8|TRBJ1-2|17
TGTGCCAGCAGCTTATGGGCGGACAGGGGTACAAACTATGGCTACACCTTC
CASSLWADRGTNYGYTF
>-|-|TRBV9|TRBJ1-2|12
TGTGCCAGCAGCGTGGGGGCCGGTGGCTACACCTTC
CASSVGAGGYTF
>-|-|TRBV2|TRBJ1-1|13
TGTGCCAGCAGTGAGTACACCCCACAGAAAGCTTTCTTT
CASSEYTPQKAFF
>-|TRBD2|TRBV27|TRBJ2-5|17
TGTGCCAGCAGTTTAAGCGCTAGCGGGGGGGCCAGGGAGACCCAGTACTTC
CASSLSASGGARETQYF
>-|-|TRBV27|TRBJ1-2|13
TGTGCCAGCAGTTGGGCCCCGAACTATGGCTACACCTTC
CASSWAPNYGYTF
>once|TRBD1|TRBV30|TRBJ2-2|14
TGTGCCTGGGGACAGGGGGCGGAAACCGGGGAGCTGTTTTTT
CAWGQGAETGELFF
>-|-|TRBV5-1|TRBJ1-2|13
TGCGCCAGCAGCCCCGGGACTATCTATGGCTACACCTTC
CASSPGTIYGYTF
>-|-|TRBV5-5|TRBJ1-2|17
TGTGCCAGCAGCCACATTTGGGTCGGAGTTCTTGATTATGGCTACACCTTC
CASSHIWVGVLDYGYTF
>-|-|TRBV15|TRBJ1-1|15
TGTGCCACCAGCAGAGTGGGGGGTCAAGGCACTGAAGCTTTCTTT
CATSRVGGQGTEAFF
>-|TRBD1|TRBV2|TRBJ1-2|15
TGTGCCAGCAGTGAATTATCAGGGGGGAGCTATGGCTACACCTTC
CASSELSGGSYGYTF
>once|TRBD1|TRBV5-1|TRBJ2-5|15
TGCGCCAGCAGCTCCGGGACAGATCTTGAAGAGACCCAGTACTTC
CASSSGTDLEETQYF
>few|-|TRBV29-1|TRBJ2-2|16
TGCAGCGTTACTCCTCAGGGGACGGCGAACACCGGGGAGCTGTTTTTT
CSVTPQGTANTGELFF